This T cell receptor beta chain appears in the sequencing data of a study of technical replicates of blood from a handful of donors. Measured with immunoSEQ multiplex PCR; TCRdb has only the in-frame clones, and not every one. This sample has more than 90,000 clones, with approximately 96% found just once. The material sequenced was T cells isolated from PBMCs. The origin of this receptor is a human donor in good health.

The DNA of the CDR3 is TGTGCCAGCGGGGGGGGACAGGCCTACACAGATACGCAGTATTTT. It codes for CASGGGQAYTDTQYF. This chain joins TRBV9 and TRBJ2-3; tentatively, D is TRBD1 (8 bases). Germline values: CDR1 SGDLS, CDR2 YYNGEE. Trimming took off 7 bases at V and 2 bases at J, with 17 bases between the two ends. CDR3 length: 15 amino acids.